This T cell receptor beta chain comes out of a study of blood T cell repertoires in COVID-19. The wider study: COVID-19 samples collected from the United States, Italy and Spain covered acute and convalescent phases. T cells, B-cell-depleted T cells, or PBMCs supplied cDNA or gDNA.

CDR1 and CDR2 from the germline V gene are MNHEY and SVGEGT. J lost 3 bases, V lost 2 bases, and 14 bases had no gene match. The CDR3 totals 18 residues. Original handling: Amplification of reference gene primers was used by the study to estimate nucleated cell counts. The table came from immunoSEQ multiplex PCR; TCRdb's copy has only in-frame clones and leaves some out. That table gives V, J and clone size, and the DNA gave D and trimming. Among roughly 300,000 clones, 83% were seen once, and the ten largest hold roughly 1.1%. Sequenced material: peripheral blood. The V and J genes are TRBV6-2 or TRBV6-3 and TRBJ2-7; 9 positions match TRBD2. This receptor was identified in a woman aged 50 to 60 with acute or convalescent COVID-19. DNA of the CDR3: TGTGCCAGCAGTTACAAAAGGGAAAATAGCGGGAGCTACTACGAGCAGTACTTC. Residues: CASSYKRENSGSYYEQYF.